A selection of T cell receptor beta chains follows, all from one sample in a study of CD8+ T cells in alopecia areata. Profiling relied on immunoSEQ multiplex PCR, and the TCRdb table lists in-frame clones only, not all of them. The table includes about 190,000 clones, roughly 61% detected once. Sequencing was performed on CD8+ T cells sorted from blood, taken at week 24, from a patient treated with tofacitinib. The receptors originated from a human donor with alopecia areata. CDR3s include the opening cysteine and the closing phenylalanine or tryptophan. Rows give clone size only sometimes, using once, few, many, or a class for an expanded clone.

TRBV5-1	NA	CASSLRTPPGELFF
TRBV6-5	few	CASRSRGAKNIQYF
TRBV14	NA	CASSQAGFGYTF
TRBV2	once	CASPGTARDGYTF
TRBV25-1	NA	CASSFGQGWETNEKLFF
TRBV4-1	NA	CASSQDGRVQYF
TRBV5-1	NA	CASSSVGQGISYNSPLHF
TRBV4-1	NA	CASSQESLSGYGYTF
TRBV10-3	many	CAIRSDENTEAFF
TRBV9	once	CASSATGTGSYEQYF
TRBV15	NA	CATSRDPGQGGNEQFF
TRBV5-5	NA	CASSLRADHYEQYF
TRBV30	NA	CAWRGPYGYTF
TRBV5-6	NA	CASSFGTGSVGNTIYF
TRBV2	NA	CASMIRNSGHQPQHF
TRBV7-6	NA	CASSLALTGAEETQYF
TRBV7-8	NA	CASSPDRAQNYGYTF
TRBV2	NA	CASTPPGGSYNEQFF
TRBV30	NA	CAWSGTSGDTQYF
TRBV29-1	NA	CSVVGGEVVYNEQFF
TRBV7-9	NA	CASNRQGGIEGYTF
TRBV4-1	NA	CASSQDIGRNQPQHF
TRBV7-8	NA	CASSQSAAGFPQHF
TRBV13	NA	CASSFGTRNEKLFF
TRBV7-9	NA	CASSGHRDRASYEQYF
TRBV13	NA	CASSRGRGQFF
TRBV25-1	NA	CASSLNEQFF
TRBV2	few	CASSEKWSSGGPWYNEQFF
TRBV7-3	few	CASSLGWYGRTDTQYF
TRBV29-1	NA	CSARMADGRRGETQYF
TRBV7-9	few	CASSPGQNYGYTF